This entry lists 15 T cell receptor beta chains sequenced from one sample in a study of OX40 agonist ivuxolimab in advanced cancers. Sequencing used immunoSEQ multiplex PCR; TCRdb keeps in-frame clones, though not all of them. Of some 76,000 clones listed, 92% are singletons. This material consisted of CD4+ or CD8+ T cells sorted from blood, taken in a trial of the OX40 agonist ivuxolimab. Receptors were obtained from an adult with an advanced solid tumor such as melanoma, head and neck, liver or kidney cancer.

The rearrangement links TRBV27 to TRBJ1-1; D is perhaps TRBD1 (5 bases). V dropped 7 bases and J dropped 3 bases, with 12 bases sitting between them. Looked up from germline, CDR1 is MNHEY and CDR2 is SMNVEV (reference sequence). The length of the CDR3 is 13 residues. CDR3 coding DNA: TGTGCCAGCAATTCGGGGGGACACACTGAAGCTTTCTTT. Translating it yields CASNSGGHTEAFF.

V gene TRBV5-6 combines with J gene TRBJ2-5; a possible D gene is TRBD1 (6 bases). Germline loops: CDR1 SGHDT, CDR2 YYEEEE. This CDR3 has 15 amino acids. V was cut by 0 bases and J by 5 bases, with 14 bases left in between. CDR3 nucleotides: TGTGCCAGCAGCTTGGCCCCACAGGGTGGCGAGACCCAGTACTTC. It codes for CASSLAPQGGETQYF.

This chain links TRBV11-2 with TRBJ2-1, with TRBD1 as a possible D gene (6 bases). The CDR3 length is 18 residues. CDR1 and CDR2 (germline): SGHAT, FQNNGV. Between the trimmed V and J ends, which lost 3 bases and 4 bases, there was a span of 22 bases. CDR3 bases: TGTGCCAGCAGCTTCTCCCGGGACACCCGAGGGGGTTACAATGAGCAGTTCTTC. Residues: CASSFSRDTRGGYNEQFF. Looking up the rest from reference TRBV11-2 and TRBJ2-1 gives the full variable domain: EAGVAQSPRYKIIEKRQSVAFWCNPISGHATLYWYQQILGQGPKLLIQFQNNGVVDDSQLPKDRFSAERLKGVDSTLKIQPAKLEDSAVYLCASSFSRDTRGGYNEQFFGPGTRLTVL.

This clone appeared once. The chain uses TRBV6-5 and TRBJ2-7; 7 bases are shared with TRBD1. The germline CDR1 and CDR2 sequences are MNHEY and SVGAGI. The CDR3 sequence is 14 residues long. Trimming cost V 8 bases and J 0 bases; bases outside gene matches: 7. The CDR3 here is CASGIGQVSYEQYF. CDR3 sequence (DNA): TGTGCCAGCGGAATAGGACAGGTCTCCTACGAGCAGTACTTC.

The genes are TRBV7-9 and TRBJ2-5; 7 positions agree with TRBD2. J was trimmed by 5 bases and V by 5 bases; bases with no gene match: 5. The CDR3 extends over 13 amino acids. The germline CDR1 and CDR2 sequences are SEHNR and FQNEAQ (reference sequence). The CDR3 coding sequence is TGTGCCAGCAGCATCGGACTAGTGGAGACCCAGTACTTC. It yields the protein CASSIGLVETQYF.

This chain joins TRBV9 and TRBJ2-5; TRBD2 might be the D (5 bases). The V gene's germline CDR1 is SGDLS and CDR2 YYNGEE. The V end was cut by 4 bases, the J end by 5 bases, with 15 bases between. The CDR3 covers 14 residues. CDR3: CASSTQGPGETQYF. In DNA, the CDR3 is TGTGCCAGCAGCACCCAAGGCCCGGGGGAGACCCAGTACTTC.

The chain uses TRBV7-9 and TRBJ2-5; 7 nucleotides line up with TRBD2. CDR3 length equals 15 residues. The J segment lost 1 base and the V segment lost 2 bases, leaving 4 bases of the junction unmatched. Germline CDR1 is SEHNR and CDR2 is FQNEAQ (reference sequence). The CDR3, as DNA: TGTGCCAGCAGCTTAAGGGACTACTCCCAAGAGACCCAGTACTTC. Its protein is CASSLRDYSQETQYF.

In its sample, this clone was seen once. The V call is TRBV2, the J call TRBJ2-7; the match to TRBD2 covers 8 bases. This CDR3 spans 13 amino acids. CDR1 SNHLY and CDR2 FYNNEI come from the germline V gene. With 6 bases clipped from V and 2 bases from J, the junction kept 3 bases outside the gene matches. DNA of the CDR3: TGTGCCAGCAGGCCGGGAGGGGCCTACGAGCAGTACTTC. It yields the protein CASRPGGAYEQYF. Looking up the rest from reference TRBV2 and TRBJ2-7 gives the full variable domain: EPEVTQTPSHQVTQMGQEVILRCVPISNHLYFYWYRQILGQKVEFLVSFYNNEISEKSEIFDDQFSVERPDGSNFTLKIRSTKLEDSAMYFCASRPGGAYEQYFGPGTRLTVT.

The chain uses TRBV6-5 and TRBJ2-1; D might be TRBD2 (6 bases). CDR3 length equals 15 residues. The germline CDR1 and CDR2 sequences are MNHEY and SVGAGI. V was trimmed by 7 bases and J by 1 base, leaving 14 bases between them. The CDR3 DNA reads TGTGCCAGCACCCCCGGGGGTCGTTCCTACAATGAGCAGTTCTTC. Protein: CASTPGGRSYNEQFF.

This clone was detected only once. V usage is TRBV7-6 and J usage is TRBJ2-1; D remains unclear. The CDR3 runs to 15 residues. Trimming removed 1 base from V and 2 bases from J, with 9 bases in between. In germline, CDR1 is SGHVS, CDR2 FNYEAQ. The CDR3 DNA is TGTGCCAGCAGCTTAGGAGAGATTCCCTACAATGAGCAGTTCTTC. Translation: CASSLGEIPYNEQFF.

Only one count was recorded for this clone. The chain has TRBV19 and TRBJ2-7; maybe TRBD1 (5 bases). The CDR3 runs to 15 residues. V was trimmed by 5 bases and J by 2 bases, leaving 16 bases between them. Germline CDR1 is LNHDA and CDR2 is SQIVND (reference sequence). The CDR3 bases are TGTGCCAGTAGTGGCGGACACCGAACTCCCTACGAGCAGTACTTC. It codes for CASSGGHRTPYEQYF. Full variable domain (remainder filled in from reference TRBV19 and TRBJ2-7): DGGITQSPKYLFRKEGQNVTLSCEQNLNHDAMYWYRQDPGQGLRLIYYSQIVNDFQKGDIAEGYSVSREKKESFPLTVTSAQKNPTAFYLCASSGGHRTPYEQYFGPGTRLTVT.

The chain carries TRBV5-1 and TRBJ1-6; TRBD1 matches 7 bases. This CDR3 contains 16 residues. J was trimmed by 10 bases and V by 4 bases; bases with no gene match: 14. CDR1 is SGHRS, CDR2 YFSETQ, per germline. The CDR3 DNA follows: TGCGCCAGCAGCCCGGACCTACAGGGGAGCTCCTCACCCCTCCACTTT. Translating it yields CASSPDLQGSSSPLHF.

This chain links TRBV4-1 with TRBJ2-7, with 10 nucleotides matching TRBD2. The V gene end was trimmed by 0 bases and the J gene end by 2 bases; junction bases not matched to a gene: 7. This CDR3 has 17 residues. Per germline, CDR1 MGHRA and CDR2 YSYEKL. CDR3: CASSQDRASGGPYEQYF. CDR3 nucleotide sequence: TGCGCCAGCAGCCAAGACCGGGCTAGCGGGGGACCCTACGAGCAGTACTTC.

This chain joins TRBV7-9 and TRBJ1-3; D is unresolved. CDR3 length equals 14 residues. Trimming took 4 bases from V and 0 from J, leaving 7 bases between them. Germline V gives CDR1 SEHNR, CDR2 FQNEAQ (reference sequence). CDR3 nucleotide sequence: TGTGCCAGCAGCTCTCGCAGCTCTGGAAACACCATATATTTT. Protein product: CASSSRSSGNTIYF.

DNA of the CDR3: TGCGCCAGCGGTACCGGGACAGGGGGCTCGGCTTTCTTT. It is translated as CASGTGTGGSAFF. The chain combines TRBV23-1 with TRBJ1-1; 12 bases fit TRBD1. TRBV23-1 is placed among ORFs of uncertain function. The CDR3 is 13 residues long. V lost 8 bases to trimming and J lost 11 bases; unmatched junction nucleotides: 9.